This TCR beta chain derives from a study of blood T cell repertoires in COVID-19. Study as a whole: The United States, Italy and Spain provided the acute and convalescent COVID-19 samples.

TCRdb keeps only in-frame clones here, not all; method: immunoSEQ multiplex PCR. The sample shows about 380,000 clones, roughly 84% of them seen only once. The V gene end was trimmed by 0 bases and the J gene end by 2 bases; junction bases not matched to a gene: 0. CDR3 length: 16 residues. Germline CDR1 is SGHTA and CDR2 is FQGNSA. The J gene is TRBJ2-1, the V gene TRBV7-2; 11 bases line up with TRBD2. This clonotype was sampled from a woman in her twenties or thirties who had recovered from COVID-19. Material: PBMCs or T cells enriched from blood (not recorded which). CDR3: CASSLATSGAYNEQFF. As DNA, the CDR3 is TGTGCCAGCAGCTTAGCGACTAGCGGGGCCTACAATGAGCAGTTCTTC. The whole variable domain, remainder taken from reference TRBV7-2 and TRBJ2-1, is GAGVSQSPSNKVTEKGKDVELRCDPISGHTALYWYRQSLGQGLEFLIYFQGNSAPDKSGLPSDRFSAERTGGSVSTLTIQRTQQEDSAVYLCASSLATSGAYNEQFFGPGTRLTVL.